This TCR beta chain came from a study of post-analysis software for immune sequencing data. Study-wide findings and caveats: TRBV segments more frequent in patients than in controls numbered roughly 5 and included TRBV5-6, TRBV5-1 and TRBV20-1.

cDNA libraries for TCR beta contained unique molecular identifiers. TCRdb re-derived calls from the PCR reads in MiXCR, one entry per CDR3 protein. The profile covers more than 450,000 distinct CDR3 sequences, with roughly 45% appearing a single time and about 1.8% taken by the ten largest. In its sample, this clonotype was seen a few times. Antigen: not known. The CDR3 is 14 amino acids. The V end lost 7 bases, the J end lost 4 bases, and 18 bases lay between the germline ends. The V gene's germline CDR1 is SGDLS and CDR2 YYNGEE. The source material was blood. This chain links TRBV9 with TRBJ2-7; D possibly uses TRBD1 or TRBD2 (5 bases each). This TCR derives from a girl aged 10-17 years with multiple sclerosis. Written as DNA, the CDR3 is TGTGCCAGCGGCTCCGGACCTGGGGGATACGAGCAGTACTTC. Its protein is CASGSGPGGYEQYF.